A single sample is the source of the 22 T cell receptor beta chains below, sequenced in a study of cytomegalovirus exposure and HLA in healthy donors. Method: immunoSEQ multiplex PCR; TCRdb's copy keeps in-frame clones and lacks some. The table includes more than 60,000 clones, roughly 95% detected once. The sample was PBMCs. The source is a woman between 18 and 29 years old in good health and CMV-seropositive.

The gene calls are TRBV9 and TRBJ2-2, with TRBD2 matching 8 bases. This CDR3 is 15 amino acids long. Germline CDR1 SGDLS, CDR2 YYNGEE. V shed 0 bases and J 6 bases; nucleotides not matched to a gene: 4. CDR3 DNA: TGTGCCAGCAGCGTAGAGGGACTAGTTGCCGGGGAGCTGTTTTTT. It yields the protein CASSVEGLVAGELFF. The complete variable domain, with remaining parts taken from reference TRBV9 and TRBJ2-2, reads DSGVTQTPKHLITATGQRVTLRCSPRSGDLSVYWYQQSLDQGLQFLIQYYNGEERAKGNILERFSAQQFPDLHSELNLSSLELGDSALYFCASSVEGLVAGELFFGEGSRLTVL.

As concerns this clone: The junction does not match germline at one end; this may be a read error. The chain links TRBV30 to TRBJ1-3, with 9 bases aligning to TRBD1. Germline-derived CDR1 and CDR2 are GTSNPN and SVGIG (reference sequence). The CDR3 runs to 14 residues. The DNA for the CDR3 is TGTGCCTGGAGCCGAGGGGGACAGGGAAGCACCATATATTTT. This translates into CAWSRGGQGSTIYF.

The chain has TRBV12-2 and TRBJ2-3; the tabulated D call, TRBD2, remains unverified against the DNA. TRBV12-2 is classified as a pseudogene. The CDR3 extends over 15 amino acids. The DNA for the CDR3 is TGTGCAAGTCGCCTCCCGACTTCACTCACAGATACGCAGTATTTT. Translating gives CASRLPTSLTDTQYF.

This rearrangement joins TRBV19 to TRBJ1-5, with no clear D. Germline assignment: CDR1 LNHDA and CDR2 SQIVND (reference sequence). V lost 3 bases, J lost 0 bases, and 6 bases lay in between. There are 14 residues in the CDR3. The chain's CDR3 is CASSIEVSNQPQHF. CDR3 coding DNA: TGTGCCAGTAGTATCGAGGTTAGCAATCAGCCCCAGCATTTT.

CDR3 DNA: TGTGCCAGCAGCTTAGGTGTACCAGGGAACACTGAAGCTTTCTTT. Translated, it gives CASSLGVPGNTEAFF. The chain couples TRBV7-6 to TRBJ1-1; D is uncertain. The V end lost 1 base, the J end lost 1 base, and 10 bases lay between the germline ends. The germline V gene has CDR1 SGHVS and CDR2 FNYEAQ. The CDR3 runs to 15 residues. Together with reference TRBV7-6 and TRBJ1-1, the CDR3 gives the full variable domain: GAGVSQSPRYKVTKRGQDVALRCDPISGHVSLYWYRQALGQGPEFLTYFNYEAQQDKSGLPNDRFSAERPEGSISTLTIQRTEQRDSAMYRCASSLGVPGNTEAFFGQGTRLTVV.

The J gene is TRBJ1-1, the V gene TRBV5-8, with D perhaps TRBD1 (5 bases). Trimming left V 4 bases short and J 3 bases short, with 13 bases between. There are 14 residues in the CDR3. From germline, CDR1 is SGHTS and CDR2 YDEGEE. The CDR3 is CASSPTETYTEAFF. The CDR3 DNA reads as TGTGCCAGCAGCCCGACAGAGACCTACACTGAAGCTTTCTTT.

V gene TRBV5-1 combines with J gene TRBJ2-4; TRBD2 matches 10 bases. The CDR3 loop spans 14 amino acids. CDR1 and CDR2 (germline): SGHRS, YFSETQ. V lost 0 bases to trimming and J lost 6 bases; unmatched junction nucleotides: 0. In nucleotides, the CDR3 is TGCGCCAGCAGCTTGGGGACTAGCGGAAACATTCAGTACTTC. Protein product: CASSLGTSGNIQYF.

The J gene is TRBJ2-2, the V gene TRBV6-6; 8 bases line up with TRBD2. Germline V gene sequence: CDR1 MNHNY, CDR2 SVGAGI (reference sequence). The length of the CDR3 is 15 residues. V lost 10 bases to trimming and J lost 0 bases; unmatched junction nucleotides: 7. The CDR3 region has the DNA TGTGCCATCTACCGCGGGAGGACGAACACCGGGGAGCTGTTTTTT. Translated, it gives CAIYRGRTNTGELFF.

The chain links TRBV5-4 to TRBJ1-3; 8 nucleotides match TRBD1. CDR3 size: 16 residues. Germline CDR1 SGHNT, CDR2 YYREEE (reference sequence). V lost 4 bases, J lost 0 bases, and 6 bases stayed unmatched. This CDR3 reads CASSEGTGRSGNTIYF. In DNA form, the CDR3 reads TGTGCCAGCAGCGAGGGGACAGGCCGCTCTGGAAACACCATATATTTT.

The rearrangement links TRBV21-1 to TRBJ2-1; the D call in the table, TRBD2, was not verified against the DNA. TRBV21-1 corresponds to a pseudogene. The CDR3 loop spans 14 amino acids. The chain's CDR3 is CASSKAAFYNEQFF. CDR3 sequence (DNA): TGTGCCAGCAGCAAAGCCGCGTTTTACAATGAGCAGTTCTTC.

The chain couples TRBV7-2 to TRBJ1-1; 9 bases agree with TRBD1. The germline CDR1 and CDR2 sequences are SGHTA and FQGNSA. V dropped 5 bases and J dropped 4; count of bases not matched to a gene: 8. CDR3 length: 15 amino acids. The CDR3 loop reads CASSTRQGGGTEAFF. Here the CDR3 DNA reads TGTGCCAGCAGCACTCGACAGGGGGGAGGCACTGAAGCTTTCTTT.

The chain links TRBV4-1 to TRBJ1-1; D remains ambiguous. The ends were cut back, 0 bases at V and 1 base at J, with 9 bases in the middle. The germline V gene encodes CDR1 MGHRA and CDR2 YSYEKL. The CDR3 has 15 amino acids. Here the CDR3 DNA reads TGCGCCAGCAGCCAAGATAACAGCCAGAACACTGAAGCTTTCTTT. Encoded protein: CASSQDNSQNTEAFF.

The DNA of the CDR3 is TGTGCCAGCAGCACAGGGATTGCCCTAGGCCACGAGCAGTACTTC. This translates into CASSTGIALGHEQYF. J is TRBJ2-7 and V is TRBV9; TRBD1 might be the D (6 bases). Looked up from germline, CDR1 is SGDLS and CDR2 is YYNGEE. The CDR3 extends over 15 amino acids. Trimming pared 4 bases from V and 5 bases from J, leaving 19 bases between.

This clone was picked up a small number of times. The chain's CDR3 is CSCVILPQSGEQYF. The CDR3 bases are TGCAGCTGTGTCATCCTGCCACAGTCTGGTGAGCAGTACTTC. This chain uses TRBV29-1 with TRBJ2-7; D ambiguous. The CDR3 consists of 14 residues. The ends were cut back, 8 bases at V and 7 bases at J, with 24 bases in the middle. CDR1 SQVTM and CDR2 ANQGSEA come from the germline V gene.

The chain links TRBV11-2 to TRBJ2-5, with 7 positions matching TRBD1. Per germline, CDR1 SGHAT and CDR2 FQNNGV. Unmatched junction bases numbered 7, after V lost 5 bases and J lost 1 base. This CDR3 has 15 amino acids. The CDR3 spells CASSTPGTAQETQYF. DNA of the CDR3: TGTGCCAGCAGCACCCCCGGGACAGCCCAAGAGACCCAGTACTTC.

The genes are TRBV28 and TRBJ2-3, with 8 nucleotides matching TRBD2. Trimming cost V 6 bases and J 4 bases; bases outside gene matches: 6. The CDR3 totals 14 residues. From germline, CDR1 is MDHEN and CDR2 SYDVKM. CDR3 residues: CASRPPGLADTQYF. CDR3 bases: TGTGCCAGCAGACCCCCGGGACTAGCAGATACGCAGTATTTT.

The CDR3 spells CASSLALQIYEQYF. The CDR3 DNA is TGTGCCAGCAGCTTGGCCTTACAGATCTACGAGCAGTACTTC. The V and J genes are TRBV5-8 and TRBJ2-7; D unresolved. CDR3 length: 14 residues. Germline CDR1 reads SGHTS; CDR2 reads YDEGEE. V was cut by 0 bases and J by 3 bases, with 10 bases left in between.

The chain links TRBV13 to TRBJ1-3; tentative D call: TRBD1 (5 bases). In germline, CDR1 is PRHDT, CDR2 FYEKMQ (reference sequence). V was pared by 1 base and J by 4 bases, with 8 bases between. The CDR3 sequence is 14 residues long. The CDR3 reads CASSLEGPGNTIYF. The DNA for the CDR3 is TGTGCCAGCAGCTTAGAGGGGCCCGGAAACACCATATATTTT.

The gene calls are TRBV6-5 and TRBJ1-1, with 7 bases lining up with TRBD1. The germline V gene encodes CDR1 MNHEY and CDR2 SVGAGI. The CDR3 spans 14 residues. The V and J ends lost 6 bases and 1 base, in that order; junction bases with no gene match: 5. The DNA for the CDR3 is TGTGCCAGCAGGCGACAGGGATGGAACACTGAAGCTTTCTTT. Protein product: CASRRQGWNTEAFF.

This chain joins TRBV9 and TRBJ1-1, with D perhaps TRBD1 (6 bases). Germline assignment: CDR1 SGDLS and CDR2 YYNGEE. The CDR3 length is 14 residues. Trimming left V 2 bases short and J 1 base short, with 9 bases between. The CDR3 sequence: CASSVTGQNTEAFF. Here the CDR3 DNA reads TGTGCCAGCAGCGTGACAGGCCAGAACACTGAAGCTTTCTTT.

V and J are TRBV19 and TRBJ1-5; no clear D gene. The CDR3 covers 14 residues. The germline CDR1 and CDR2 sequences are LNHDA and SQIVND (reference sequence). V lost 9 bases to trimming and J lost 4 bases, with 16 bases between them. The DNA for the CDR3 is TGTGCCAGCCAACCCGGGTCTCAAAATCAGCCCCAGCATTTT. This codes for CASQPGSQNQPQHF.

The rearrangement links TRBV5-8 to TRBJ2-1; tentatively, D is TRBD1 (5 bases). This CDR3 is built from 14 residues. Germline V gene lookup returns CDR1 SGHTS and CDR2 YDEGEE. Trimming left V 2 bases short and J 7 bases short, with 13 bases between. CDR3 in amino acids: CASSLELDTNEQFF. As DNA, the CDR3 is TGTGCCAGCAGCTTAGAGTTGGACACGAATGAGCAGTTCTTC.